A single sample is the source of the 4 T cell receptor beta chains below, sequenced in a study of blood T cell repertoires in COVID-19. Some clones are missing from TCRdb's copy, which holds only in-frame ones; the method was immunoSEQ multiplex PCR. The table has 250,000 or so clones, 88% seen once. What was sequenced was peripheral blood. The receptors originated from a woman in her thirties or forties who had recovered from COVID-19.

The chain joins TRBV19 to TRBJ2-2, with 7 bases aligning to TRBD2. The V and J ends lost 9 bases and 6 bases, in that order; junction bases with no gene match: 4. The CDR3 loop spans 12 amino acids. Germline V gene sequence: CDR1 LNHDA, CDR2 SQIVND (reference sequence). CDR3 in amino acids: CASHGGAGELFF. CDR3 coding DNA: TGTGCCAGCCATGGGGGGGCCGGGGAGCTGTTTTTT.

The V and J genes are TRBV5-4 and TRBJ1-6; TRBD1 is a possible D gene (5 bases). The CDR3 contains 15 residues. CDR1 is SGHNT and CDR2 is YYREEE in the germline V gene (reference sequence). With 3 bases removed from V and 4 bases from J, the gap between germline ends came to 11 bases. The DNA for the CDR3 is TGTGCCAGCAGCTCGGGGACTGTTTATAATTCACCCCTCCACTTT. Residues: CASSSGTVYNSPLHF.

With respect to this clone: Other DNA sequences of this sample code for an identical CDR3. The rearrangement links TRBV11-2 to TRBJ2-5; TRBD1 aligns across 7 bases. V was clipped by 5 bases and J by 2 bases; unmatched bases: 5. From germline, CDR1 is SGHAT and CDR2 FQNNGV. The CDR3 runs 14 residues. The DNA for the CDR3 is TGTGCCAGCAGCCCGCGGACAGGTCAAGAGACCCAGTACTTC. Amino acids: CASSPRTGQETQYF.

This chain uses TRBV28 with TRBJ1-6, with D possibly being TRBD1 (6 bases). Germline values: CDR1 MDHEN, CDR2 SYDVKM. V was pared by 6 bases and J by 11 bases, with 17 bases between. The CDR3 length is 14 residues. For the CDR3, the DNA is TGTGCCAGCAGACCCGGACAGTTCGGGGCACCCCTCCACTTT. Translating it yields CASRPGQFGAPLHF.